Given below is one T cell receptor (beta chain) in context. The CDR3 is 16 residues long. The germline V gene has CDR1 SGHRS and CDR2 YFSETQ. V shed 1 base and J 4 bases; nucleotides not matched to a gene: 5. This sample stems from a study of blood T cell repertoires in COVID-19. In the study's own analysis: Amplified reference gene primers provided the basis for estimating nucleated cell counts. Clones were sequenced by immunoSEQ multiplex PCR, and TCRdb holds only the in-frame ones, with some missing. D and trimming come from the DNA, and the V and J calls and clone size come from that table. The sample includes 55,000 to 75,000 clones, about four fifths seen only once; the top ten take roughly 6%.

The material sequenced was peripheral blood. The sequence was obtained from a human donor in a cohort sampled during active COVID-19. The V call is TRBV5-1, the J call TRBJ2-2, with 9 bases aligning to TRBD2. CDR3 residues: CASSLSSGGSTGELFF. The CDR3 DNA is TGCGCCAGCAGCTTGTCGAGCGGGGGGAGCACCGGGGAGCTGTTTTTT.